One sample yielded the 18 T cell receptor beta chains listed below, sequenced in a study of blood T cell repertoires in COVID-19. TCRdb's copy holds only in-frame clones and misses some; the assay was immunoSEQ multiplex PCR. The sample gives approximately 290,000 clones, roughly 91% of which show up once; approximately 0.84% is in the top ten. Sequencing was done on a sample of peripheral blood. These receptors originate from a young man with acute or convalescent COVID-19.

The rearrangement links TRBV20-1 to TRBJ1-4, with no clear D. In germline, CDR1 is DFQATT, CDR2 SNEGSKA (reference sequence). The CDR3 sequence is 11 residues long. DNA of the CDR3: TGCACTTGCTTGGCTTCTGAAAAACTGTTTTTT. Translation gives CTCLASEKLFF.

This chain joins TRBV5-6 and TRBJ1-4; perhaps TRBD1 as D (5 bases). There are 15 residues in the CDR3. Germline-derived CDR1 and CDR2 are SGHDT and YYEEEE. Trimming removed 3 bases at V and 6 bases at J, with 15 bases between. In DNA, the CDR3 is TGTGCCAGCAGCTGGGCCTCGGGACTTCATGAAAAACTGTTTTTT. This translates into CASSWASGLHEKLFF.

The chain carries TRBV30 and TRBJ1-2; D might be TRBD1 (5 bases). Germline loops: CDR1 GTSNPN, CDR2 SVGIG (reference sequence). This CDR3 has 11 residues. Trimming left V 6 bases short and J 11 bases short, with 16 bases between. In DNA, the CDR3 is TGTGCCTGCCTCTGGGGGGTTAGGTACACCTTC. Protein product: CACLWGVRYTF.

The J gene is TRBJ1-6, the V gene TRBV2, with a weak D call TRBD1 (5 bases). V lost 4 bases and J 8 bases, leaving 9 bases between the germline ends. The CDR3 has 13 residues. The germline CDR1 and CDR2 sequences are SNHLY and FYNNEI. The CDR3 here is CASSVQGYSPLHF. The CDR3 DNA sequence: TGTGCCAGCAGTGTTCAGGGTTATTCACCCCTCCACTTT.

This clone has more than one count but fewer than ten. V usage is TRBV5-6 and J usage is TRBJ2-7; the D is unclear. The CDR3 is made up of 13 amino acids. V lost 1 base, J lost 2 bases, and 7 bases lay in between. Germline CDR1 reads SGHDT; CDR2 reads YYEEEE. The CDR3 DNA reads TGTGCCAGCAGCTTGCCCGAGACCTACGAGCAGTACTTC. Amino acids: CASSLPETYEQYF.

The rearrangement uses TRBV3-1 (or the pseudogene TRBV3-2) and TRBJ2-7; 12 nucleotides match TRBD2. This CDR3 comprises 17 residues. J gave up 7 bases and V 2 bases, and 12 bases lay outside the gene matches. Germline loops: CDR1 LGHDT, CDR2 YNNKEL (reference sequence). The CDR3 coding sequence is TGTGCCAGCAGCCAAAGGTTGTGGCTAGCGGGAGGGCGGGAGCAGTACTTC. Translating gives CASSQRLWLAGGREQYF.

The rearrangement joins TRBV18 to TRBJ1-3; 10 bases align to TRBD1. Losses at the gene ends were 2 bases for V and 2 bases for J; bases not matched to a gene: 0. Germline loops: CDR1 KGHSH, CDR2 LQKENI. The CDR3 is 15 residues long. For the CDR3, the DNA is TGTGCCAGCTCACCAGGACAGGGGGCTGGAAACACCATATATTTT. Translating gives CASSPGQGAGNTIYF.

The rearrangement uses TRBV10-3 and TRBJ2-6; D perhaps matches TRBD1 (5 bases). CDR3 length: 21 residues. CDR1 and CDR2 (germline): ENHRY, SYGVKD. Trimming pared 0 bases from V and 0 bases from J, leaving 21 bases between. The CDR3 region is CAISESKVAAGFSSGANVLTF. CDR3 DNA: TGTGCCATCAGTGAGTCGAAGGTGGCGGCAGGGTTTAGCTCTGGGGCCAACGTCCTGACTTTC.

This chain uses TRBV7-9 with TRBJ1-5, with 7 bases matching TRBD1. The germline V gene encodes CDR1 SEHNR and CDR2 FQNEAQ (reference sequence). Unmatched junction bases numbered 4, after V lost 5 bases and J lost 3 bases. This CDR3 region has 14 residues. The CDR3 is CASSRTGINQPQHF. CDR3 nucleotides: TGTGCCAGCAGCCGGACAGGCATCAATCAGCCCCAGCATTTT.

This chain links TRBV6-6 with TRBJ1-4, with TRBD1 matching 7 bases. Germline-derived CDR1 and CDR2 are MNHNY and SVGAGI (reference sequence). Trimming cost V 7 bases and J 4 bases; bases outside gene matches: 12. This CDR3 has 16 amino acids. The CDR3 DNA follows: TGTGCCAGCATAAGGGACAGCCGAACGTATAATGAAAAACTGTTTTTT. Translated, it gives CASIRDSRTYNEKLFF.

The V and J genes are TRBV6-5 and TRBJ1-5, with D possibly matching TRBD1 (6 bases). This CDR3 is built from 15 residues. Trimming left V 4 bases short and J 3 bases short, with 13 bases between. Per the germline V gene, CDR1 is MNHEY and CDR2 is SVGAGI. In DNA form, the CDR3 reads TGTGCCAGCAGTTCCGGGACATTTAACAATCAGCCCCAGCATTTT. Translated, it gives CASSSGTFNNQPQHF.

This chain uses TRBV28 with TRBJ2-3, with D perhaps TRBD2 (7 bases). The V gene's germline CDR1 is MDHEN and CDR2 SYDVKM. The CDR3 runs to 13 residues. Between the trimmed V and J ends, which lost 10 bases and 3 bases, there was a span of 14 bases. The DNA of the CDR3 is TGTGCCACAGAGGGGGGGGGAACAGATACGCAGTATTTT. Translation gives CATEGGGTDTQYF.

This clone appeared once. The J gene is TRBJ1-1, the V gene TRBV5-1; D remains ambiguous. CDR1 is SGHRS, CDR2 YFSETQ, per germline. The CDR3 spans 14 residues. V was clipped by 1 base and J by 1 base, with 8 bases between them. DNA of the CDR3: TGCGCCAGCAGCTTGCTCGTAGAGAACACTGAAGCTTTCTTT. Translation: CASSLLVENTEAFF.

V usage is TRBV18 and J usage is TRBJ2-3; D not resolved. There are 15 residues in the CDR3. From germline, CDR1 is KGHSH and CDR2 LQKENI. V was shortened by 2 bases and J by 5 bases, with 14 bases between the two germline ends. In DNA form, the CDR3 reads TGTGCCAGCTCACCAAGTCAGGATACGAAAGATACGCAGTATTTT. Amino acids: CASSPSQDTKDTQYF.

This chain uses TRBV4-1 with TRBJ2-1; D remains unclear. The V gene's germline CDR1 is MGHRA and CDR2 YSYEKL. CDR3 length: 16 amino acids. Between the trimmed V and J ends, which lost 0 bases and 4 bases, there was a span of 13 bases. DNA for the CDR3: TGCGCCAGCAGCCAAGAGGGCTGGGTAACTTACAATGAGCAGTTCTTC. Translating gives CASSQEGWVTYNEQFF.

The V call is TRBV7-8, the J call TRBJ2-3; TRBD2 matches 13 bases. CDR3 size: 16 residues. CDR1 and CDR2 (germline): SGHVS, FQNEAQ. Trimming removed 4 bases from V and 4 bases from J; junction bases left unmatched: 5. CDR3 protein: CASSSGLAGLPDTQYF. The CDR3 nucleotides read TGTGCCAGCAGCTCGGGACTAGCGGGGTTGCCAGATACGCAGTATTTT.

V and J are TRBV28 and TRBJ2-1, with 11 nucleotides matching TRBD2. Germline loops: CDR1 MDHEN, CDR2 SYDVKM. Trimming at V came to 5 bases and at J to 10 bases, leaving 10 bases not matched to a gene. This CDR3 is 15 amino acids long. Written as DNA, the CDR3 is TGTGCCAGCAGTCCTCTACTAGCGGGAGTTAAGGAGCAGTTCTTC. Residues: CASSPLLAGVKEQFF.

This chain connects TRBV14 to TRBJ2-7; no definite D call. Trimming took off 1 base at V and 3 bases at J, with 7 bases between the two ends. The germline V gene has CDR1 SGHDN and CDR2 FVKESK. This CDR3 comprises 13 residues. CDR3 nucleotide sequence: TGTGCCAGCAGCCAAGGCGGCGGCTACGAGCAGTACTTC. Translating it yields CASSQGGGYEQYF.